This T cell receptor beta chain was identified during a study of cytotoxic CD8 clonotypes in ibrutinib-treated CLL. Regarding the study as a whole: Under treatment, the uncommon public clonotypes either contracted or remained stable.

Germline CDR1 and CDR2: SGHNT and YENEEA. V lost 7 bases to trimming and J lost 8 bases, with 26 bases between them. The CDR3 runs to 16 residues. Frozen PBMC stocks contributed roughly 2 micrograms of genomic DNA to the TCR beta libraries. Data came from immunoSEQ multiplex PCR; TCRdb stores just in-frame clones and leaves some out. The sample shows 150,000 to 200,000 clones, roughly 84% of them seen only once. About this clone: The antigen is not known.

The source material was PBMCs, sampled at disease progression, from a patient treated with ibrutinib. The clonotype comes from a human donor with chronic lymphocytic leukemia. The rearrangement joins TRBV11-3 to TRBJ1-1, with D perhaps matching TRBD1 (6 bases). The CDR3 region has the DNA TGTGCCAGCACCCCGTATGAGCAGGGGTCTCGTGTAGAAGCTTTCTTT. Protein product: CASTPYEQGSRVEAFF.